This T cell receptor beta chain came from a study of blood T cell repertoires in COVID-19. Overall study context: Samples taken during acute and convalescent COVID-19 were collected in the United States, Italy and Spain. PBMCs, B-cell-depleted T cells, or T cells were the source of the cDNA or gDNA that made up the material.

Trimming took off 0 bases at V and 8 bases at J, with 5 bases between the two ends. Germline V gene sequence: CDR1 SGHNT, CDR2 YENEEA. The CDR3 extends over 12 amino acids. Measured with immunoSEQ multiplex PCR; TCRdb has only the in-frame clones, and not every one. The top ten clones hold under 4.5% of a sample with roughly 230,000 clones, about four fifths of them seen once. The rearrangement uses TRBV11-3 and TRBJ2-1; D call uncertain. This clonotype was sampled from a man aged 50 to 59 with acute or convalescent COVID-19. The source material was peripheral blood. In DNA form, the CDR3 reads TGTGCCAGCAGCTTAGACAGTTATGAGCAGTTCTTC. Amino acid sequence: CASSLDSYEQFF.